This is a list of T cell receptor beta chains from one sample in a study of identical twins. TCRdb processed the 5' RACE reads anew with MiXCR; each CDR3 protein has one entry. The repertoire holds around 240,000 distinct CDR3 sequences, with 7% as singletons. A further study also used this sample, focusing on yellow fever vaccine responses in identical twins.

Sequences were obtained from memory (CD45RO+) T cells sorted from blood. The receptors derive from a woman under 30 in good health. Both conserved end residues are trimmed from each CDR3. The D gene is left open where the match is weak.

d_call cdr3_length j_call v_call cdr3_aa
TRBD1 12 TRBJ2-5 TRBV5-6 ASRTGVSRETQY
TRBD2 14 TRBJ2-2 TRBV2 ASSERAGVYTGELF
TRBD2 14 TRBJ2-1 TRBV3-1 ASSPRSGGPYNEQF
NA 8 TRBJ2-5 TRBV7-2 ASSSGTQY
NA 11 TRBJ1-5 TRBV6-4 ASSSEDNQPQH
TRBD2 13 TRBJ2-1 TRBV5-1 ASSSGLEGYNEQF
NA 13 TRBJ1-1 TRBV5-1 ASSLGQGGGTEAF
TRBD2 12 TRBJ2-7 TRBV12-3/TRBV12-4 ASSLAGGGKEQY
TRBD2 13 TRBJ2-5 TRBV28 ASRRAISGQETQY
NA 12 TRBJ1-5 TRBV6-1 ASSEGAESQPQH
NA 10 TRBJ2-3 TRBV3-1 ASSLRGNTQY
NA 12 TRBJ2-4 TRBV20-1 SGSARLAKNIQY
TRBD1 12 TRBJ1-2 TRBV10-3 AISKGAAIEGYT
NA 13 TRBJ2-7 TRBV3-1 ASSQDSGGAYEQY
NA 16 TRBJ1-5 TRBV7-8 ASSLGLLGGTFNQPQH
NA 16 TRBJ2-6 TRBV10-3 AISRRGQTHSGANVLT
NA 15 TRBJ2-2 TRBV20-1 SARGGFGGTNTGELF
NA 12 TRBJ2-5 TRBV12-3/TRBV12-4 ASAGIRYQETQY
NA 17 TRBJ2-6 TRBV5-1 ASSLASGTWGSGANVLT
NA 15 TRBJ1-1 TRBV5-1 ASSSDFTQGRYTEAF
NA 11 TRBJ2-5 TRBV11-2 ASSYGLGETQY
NA 12 TRBJ2-2 TRBV19 ASSPRLRTGELF
TRBD2 14 TRBJ2-1 TRBV3-1 ASSSFSGSWYNEQF
TRBD2 14 TRBJ2-7 TRBV7-3 ASLKGGGRAAYEQY
NA 11 TRBJ2-3 TRBV29-1 SVGTRGNDTQY
NA 11 TRBJ1-5 TRBV12-3/TRBV12-4 ASSLQEYQPQH